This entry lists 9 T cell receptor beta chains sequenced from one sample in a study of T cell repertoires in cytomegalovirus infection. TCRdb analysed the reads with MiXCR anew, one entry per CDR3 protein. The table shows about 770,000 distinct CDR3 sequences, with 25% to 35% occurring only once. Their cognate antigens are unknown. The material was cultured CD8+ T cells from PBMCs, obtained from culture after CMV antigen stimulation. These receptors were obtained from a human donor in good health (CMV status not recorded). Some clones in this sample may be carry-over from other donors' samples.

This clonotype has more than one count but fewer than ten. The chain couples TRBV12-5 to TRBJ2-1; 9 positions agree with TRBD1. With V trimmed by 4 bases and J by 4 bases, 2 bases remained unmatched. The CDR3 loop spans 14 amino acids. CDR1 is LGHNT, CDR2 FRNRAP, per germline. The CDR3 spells CASGYGQGYNEQFF. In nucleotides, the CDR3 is TGTGCTAGTGGTTACGGACAGGGGTACAATGAGCAGTTCTTC.

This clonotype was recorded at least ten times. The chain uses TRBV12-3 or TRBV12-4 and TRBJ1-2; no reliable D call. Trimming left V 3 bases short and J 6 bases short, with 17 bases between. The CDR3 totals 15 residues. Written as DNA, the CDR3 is TGTGCCAGCAGTTTTGATAGGACGGCTGCACATGGCTACACCTTC. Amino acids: CASSFDRTAAHGYTF.

Here the CDR3 DNA reads TGCGCCAGCAGCCACGGTCTGGGTGGCGAGCAGTACGTC. It specifies CASSHGLGGEQYV. The gene calls are TRBV4-1 and TRBJ2-7; D remains unclear. With 3 bases removed from V and 6 bases from J, the gap between germline ends came to 12 bases. CDR3 length: 13 amino acids. Germline CDR1 MGHRA, CDR2 YSYEKL.

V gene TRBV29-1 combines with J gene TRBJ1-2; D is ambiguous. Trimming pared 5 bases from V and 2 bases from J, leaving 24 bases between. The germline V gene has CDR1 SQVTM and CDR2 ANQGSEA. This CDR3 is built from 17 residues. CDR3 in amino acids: CSVTGPLSSADNYGYTF. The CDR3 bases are TGCAGCGTTACCGGGCCCCTCTCCTCTGCGGACAACTATGGCTACACCTTC.

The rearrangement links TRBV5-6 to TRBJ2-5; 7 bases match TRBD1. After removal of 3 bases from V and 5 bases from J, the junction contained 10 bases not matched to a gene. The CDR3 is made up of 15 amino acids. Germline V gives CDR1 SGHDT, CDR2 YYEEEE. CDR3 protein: CASSSLQGSRETQYF. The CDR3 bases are TGTGCCAGCAGCTCGTTACAGGGGTCAAGGGAGACCCAGTACTTC. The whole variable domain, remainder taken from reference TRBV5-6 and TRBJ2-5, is DAGVTQSPTHLIKTRGQQVTLRCSPKSGHDTVSWYQQALGQGPQFIFQYYEEEERQRGNFPDRFSGHQFPNYSSELNVNALLLGDSALYLCASSSLQGSRETQYFGPGTRLLVL.

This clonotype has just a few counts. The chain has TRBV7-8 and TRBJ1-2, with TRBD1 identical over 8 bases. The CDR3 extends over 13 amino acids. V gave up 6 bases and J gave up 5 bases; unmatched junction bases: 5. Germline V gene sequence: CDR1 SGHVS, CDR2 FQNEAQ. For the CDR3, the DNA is TGTGCCAGCAGGTCAGGGGGCGATTATGGCTACACCTTC. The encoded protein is CASRSGGDYGYTF.

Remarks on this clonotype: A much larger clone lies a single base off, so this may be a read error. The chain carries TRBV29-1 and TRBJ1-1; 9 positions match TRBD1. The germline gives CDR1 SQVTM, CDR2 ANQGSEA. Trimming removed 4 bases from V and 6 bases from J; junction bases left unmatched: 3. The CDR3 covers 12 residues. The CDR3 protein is CSVGQGDAEAFF. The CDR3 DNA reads TGCAGCGTTGGACAGGGGGACGCTGAAGCTTTCTTT.

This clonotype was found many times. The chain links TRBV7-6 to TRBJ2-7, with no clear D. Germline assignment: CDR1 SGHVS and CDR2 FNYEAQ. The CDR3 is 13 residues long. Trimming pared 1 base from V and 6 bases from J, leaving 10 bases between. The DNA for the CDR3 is TGTGCCAGCAGCTTAGAGTTGACTGGCGAGCAGTACGTC. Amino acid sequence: CASSLELTGEQYV.

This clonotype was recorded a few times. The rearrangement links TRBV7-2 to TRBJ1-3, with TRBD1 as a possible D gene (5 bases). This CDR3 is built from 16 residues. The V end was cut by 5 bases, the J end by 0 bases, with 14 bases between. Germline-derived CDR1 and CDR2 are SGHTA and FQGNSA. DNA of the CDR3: TGTGCCAGCAGCCCGGGGGTCGGGTACTCTGGAAACACCATATATTTT. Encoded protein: CASSPGVGYSGNTIYF.